The 16 T cell receptor beta chains listed next were all sequenced from one sample in a study of blood T cell repertoires in COVID-19. The method was immunoSEQ multiplex PCR; TCRdb's version includes in-frame clones alone and lacks a portion of them. The repertoire holds roughly 200,000 clones, with just over 85% as singletons. Sequenced input: PBMCs or T cells enriched from blood (not recorded which). The receptors were sampled from a woman in her thirties or forties with acute COVID-19.

This chain joins TRBV19 and TRBJ2-7; D is perhaps TRBD2 (6 bases). This CDR3 spans 18 amino acids. The V end lost 5 bases, the J end lost 0 bases, and 23 bases lay between the germline ends. Looked up from germline, CDR1 is LNHDA and CDR2 is SQIVND (reference sequence). The CDR3 coding sequence is TGTGCCAGTAGTCCCCTCCCGAAGGGGCTAGCGTTCTCCTACGAGCAGTACTTC. It codes for CASSPLPKGLAFSYEQYF. Full variable domain (outside the CDR3, taken from reference TRBV19 and TRBJ2-7): DGGITQSPKYLFRKEGQNVTLSCEQNLNHDAMYWYRQDPGQGLRLIYYSQIVNDFQKGDIAEGYSVSREKKESFPLTVTSAQKNPTAFYLCASSPLPKGLAFSYEQYFGPGTRLTVT.

The chain carries TRBV10-3 and TRBJ2-7; D not resolved. The CDR3 is 13 amino acids. V was pared by 3 bases and J by 2 bases, with 8 bases between. Germline-derived CDR1 and CDR2 are ENHRY and SYGVKD. This CDR3 is CAISEQSPYEQYF. Written as DNA, the CDR3 is TGTGCCATCAGTGAACAGAGCCCCTACGAGCAGTACTTC.

Written as DNA, the CDR3 is TGTGCCAGCAGACCAGGGGGTAAGAGCACCATATATTTT. Amino acids: CASRPGGKSTIYF. The chain is built from TRBV28 and TRBJ1-3, with TRBD1 matching 7 bases. The germline CDR1 and CDR2 sequences are MDHEN and SYDVKM. Losses at the gene ends were 6 bases for V and 9 bases for J; bases not matched to a gene: 8. This CDR3 is built from 13 residues.

V is TRBV13 and J is TRBJ2-3, with a tentative D call TRBD2 (6 bases). CDR3 length equals 15 residues. Germline V gene sequence: CDR1 PRHDT, CDR2 FYEKMQ (reference sequence). Trimming removed 0 bases from V and 3 bases from J, with 10 bases in between. The chain's CDR3 is CASSLGGRRTDTQYF. DNA of the CDR3: TGTGCCAGCAGCTTAGGCGGGAGACGGACAGATACGCAGTATTTT.

The rearrangement links TRBV7-8 to TRBJ2-3, with D unresolved. Looked up from germline, CDR1 is SGHVS and CDR2 is FQNEAQ. V was shortened by 4 bases and J by 0 bases, with 14 bases between the two germline ends. The CDR3 contains 16 residues. The CDR3 nucleotides read TGTGCCAGCAGCTCTGCGCGCCCGCCCAGCACAGATACGCAGTATTTT. It is translated as CASSSARPPSTDTQYF.

The V and J genes are TRBV10-3 and TRBJ2-7, with TRBD2 as a possible D gene (5 bases). Germline V gene data show CDR1 as ENHRY and CDR2 as SYGVKD. Deletions cut 4 bases from V and 0 bases from J, with 10 bases between. The CDR3 is 14 amino acids. The CDR3 region is CAISVEGISYEQYF. For the CDR3, the DNA is TGTGCCATCAGTGTAGAGGGTATCTCCTACGAGCAGTACTTC.

The chain uses TRBV7-2 and TRBJ2-1; D is ambiguous. The CDR3 spans 13 residues. The germline V gene has CDR1 SGHTA and CDR2 FQGNSA. The V end lost 2 bases, the J end lost 1 base, and 3 bases lay between the germline ends. The CDR3 reads CASSLPSYNEQFF. CDR3 DNA: TGTGCCAGCAGCTTACCGTCCTACAATGAGCAGTTCTTC.

The chain employs TRBV24-1 and TRBJ2-5; 10 bases fit TRBD1. J lost 3 bases, V lost 3 bases, and 6 bases had no gene match. CDR1 and CDR2 from the germline V gene are KGHDR and SFDVKD. The length of the CDR3 is 16 residues. This CDR3 is CATSDRTGTGEETQYF. The CDR3 bases are TGTGCCACCAGTGATCGTACCGGGACAGGGGAAGAGACCCAGTACTTC.

In nucleotides, the CDR3 is TGTGCCAGCAGTGAAAGGGGGGCTAGCGGGAGGGTTGAGCAGTTCTTC. Its translation is CASSERGASGRVEQFF. The V call is TRBV6-1, the J call TRBJ2-1; 12 bases align to TRBD2. V dropped 2 bases and J dropped 9; count of bases not matched to a gene: 8. Germline loops: CDR1 MNHNS, CDR2 SASEGT. The CDR3 is 16 amino acids.

V is TRBV28 and J is TRBJ1-5, with TRBD1 matching over 10 bases. In germline, CDR1 is MDHEN, CDR2 SYDVKM. Trimming took 8 bases from V and 5 from J; bases not matched to a gene: 18. The length of the CDR3 is 18 residues. CDR3 sequence: CASRGQGRTYRFDQPQHF. The CDR3 nucleotides are TGTGCCAGCCGGGGACAGGGGCGAACCTATCGGTTTGATCAGCCCCAGCATTTT.

V usage is TRBV12-5 and J usage is TRBJ1-4, with a tentative D call TRBD1 (6 bases). V was pared by 6 bases and J by 7 bases, with 12 bases between. Germline CDR1 and CDR2: LGHNT and FRNRAP. The CDR3 has 13 residues. CDR3 amino acids: CASGAGVAEKLFF. The CDR3 region has the DNA TGTGCTAGTGGGGCAGGGGTGGCTGAAAAACTGTTTTTT.

This chain connects TRBV4-2 to TRBJ2-7, with D perhaps matching TRBD1 (7 bases). This CDR3 is 16 amino acids long. Trimming cost V 0 bases and J 3 bases, with 15 bases left between them. Germline assignment: CDR1 LGHNA and CDR2 YNFKEQ. The CDR3 region is CASSQDPQGGLYEQYF. CDR3 bases: TGTGCCAGCAGCCAAGATCCGCAGGGGGGCCTCTACGAGCAGTACTTC.

The CDR3 is CASSPAGGGPDNEQFF. The CDR3 DNA is TGTGCCAGCAGCCCGGCAGGGGGTGGACCTGACAATGAGCAGTTCTTC. The chain joins TRBV7-3 to TRBJ2-1, with 7 bases that match TRBD1. The junction had 12 bases not matched to a gene; V was cut back by 5 bases and J by 5 bases. Germline V CDR1 and CDR2: SGHTA, FQGTGA. CDR3 length: 16 residues.

The chain couples TRBV28 to TRBJ1-3, with a weak D call TRBD1 (5 bases). This CDR3 is built from 15 residues. V lost 5 bases, J lost 0 bases, and 11 bases lay in between. Looked up from germline, CDR1 is MDHEN and CDR2 is SYDVKM. This CDR3 reads CASSNGGSSGNTIYF. The DNA for the CDR3 is TGTGCCAGCAGTAACGGGGGAAGCTCTGGAAACACCATATATTTT.

The chain joins TRBV18 to TRBJ1-2; 10 positions agree with TRBD1. Germline V lookup: CDR1 KGHSH, CDR2 LQKENI. The J segment lost 4 bases and the V segment lost 3 bases, leaving 11 bases of the junction unmatched. The CDR3 runs to 17 residues. In nucleotides, the CDR3 is TGTGCCAGCTCACCTTCCGGGACAGGGGCCTTTCCCTATGGCTACACCTTC. This translates into CASSPSGTGAFPYGYTF.

This rearrangement joins TRBV2 to TRBJ1-6; 9 nucleotides line up with TRBD1. Unmatched junction bases numbered 4, after V lost 4 bases and J lost 9 bases. Germline assignment: CDR1 SNHLY and CDR2 FYNNEI. The CDR3 has 14 residues. The CDR3 protein is CASSVQGAGSPLHF. The CDR3 nucleotides are TGTGCCAGCAGTGTACAGGGGGCAGGTTCACCCCTCCACTTT.